This section outlines one T cell receptor beta chain sequence together with its context. This clone was observed a single time. What antigen it recognizes has not been identified. Base qualities are missing; no much larger clone stands one base away. This entry belongs to a study of technical replicates of blood from a few donors (dated 2017 in TCRdb). The CDR3 contains 15 residues, cysteine and phenylalanine counted. Of the read, only the CDR3 DNA is kept; its 45 bases are in frame from base 1. From the germline V gene, CDR1 is SGHAT and CDR2 is FQNNGV. Compared with germline, V lacks 3 bases and J lacks 5 bases; bases without a gene match: 7. Preparation of the library involved the immunoSEQ multiplex PCR assay. As stored in TCRdb, this immuneACCESS dataset retains in-frame rearrangements with V and J assigned. A fraction of the clones does not appear; measured against another copy, unresolved V genes explain less than half of the discrepancy, and the remainder lacks a known reason. Across this sample there are about 81,000 clones, with about 96% seen only once. Clones ranked in the top ten supply more than 0.15% of the sample.

Sequenced input: T cells isolated from PBMCs. This TCR was sampled from a human donor in good health. This receptor chain uses TRBV11-2 and TRBJ2-7; a stretch of 10 junction bases matches TRBD1. The CDR3 is CASSLTGGEIHEQYF. The sequence in DNA is TGTGCCAGCAGCTTGACAGGGGGCGAGATTCACGAGCAGTACTTC. Full variable domain (CDR3 extended with the reference TRBV11-2 and TRBJ2-7 proteins): EAGVAQSPRYKIIEKRQSVAFWCNPISGHATLYWYQQILGQGPKLLIQFQNNGVVDDSQLPKDRFSAERLKGVDSTLKIQPAKLEDSAVYLCASSLTGGEIHEQYFGPGTRLTVT.